Described below is a single T cell receptor beta chain sequence and its context. Template material for amplifying TCR beta CDR3 regions consisted of RNA transcripts. The TCR CDR3 first-round RT-PCR relied on the HTBI primer set. TCRdb redid the calling of the multiplex PCR reads with MiXCR, one entry per CDR3 protein. The sample lists around 500,000 distinct CDR3 sequences, approximately 15% occurring once. The data originate from a study of T cells in Graves' hyperthyroidism and ophthalmopathy. As for the study in general: At initial diagnosis, before any treatment had begun, peripheral blood was obtained.

The authors deemed Graves' hyperthyroidism stable absent ophthalmopathy progression within 18 months. Diagnoses were established using clinical symptoms, serum thyroxine and TRAb, thyroid ultrasound and orbital computed tomography. The PBMCs had their origin in roughly 10 ml of fresh peripheral blood. Trimming took 5 bases from V and 6 from J; bases not matched to a gene: 10. The CDR3 covers 16 residues. Germline V gene sequence: CDR1 MNHEY, CDR2 SVGEGT. The sequencing input was blood. The source is a woman under 30 with Graves' hyperthyroidism. The genes are TRBV6-2 or TRBV6-3 and TRBJ2-2; 9 bases are shared with TRBD1. CDR3 loop: CASSHRDRVESGELFF. CDR3 in DNA: TGTGCCAGCAGTCACCGGGACAGGGTTGAGTCCGGGGAGCTGTTTTTT.